The rows below give T cell receptor beta chains drawn from one sample of a study of technical replicates of blood from a handful of donors. Using immunoSEQ multiplex PCR, the repertoire was profiled, and TCRdb retains in-frame clones only, with some absent. This sample has 85,000 to 100,000 clones, with 85% to 95% found just once. The sample taken for sequencing was T cells isolated from PBMCs. These receptors were collected from a human donor in good health. CDR3s include the opening cysteine and the closing phenylalanine or tryptophan. The D gene is left open where the match is weak. Clone size appears in some rows only: once, few, many, or a class for an expanded clone.

abundance | j_gene | v_gene | d_gene | CDR3nt | CDR3aa
. | TRBJ1-5 | TRBV12-5 | TRBD1 | TGTGCTAGTGGCCCAGGGGGCGGTCAGCCCCAGCATTTT | CASGPGGGQPQHF
. | TRBJ2-3 | TRBV5-1 | TRBD1 | TGCGCCAGCAGCTCGTGGACAGGGGGCGGAGATACGCAGTATTTT | CASSSWTGGGDTQYF
. | TRBJ2-2 | TRBV10-3 | TRBD2 | TGTGCCGCGACTAGCGGCACCGGGGAGCTGTTTTTT | CAATSGTGELFF
once | TRBJ2-5 | TRBV2 | . | TGTGCCAGAAGGGGGGGAAAGAGGTCGGGGGAGACCCAGTACTTC | CARRGGKRSGETQYF
. | TRBJ2-1 | TRBV11-2 | TRBD1 | TGTGCCAGCAGCCCCGGACAGGGGAACAATGAGCAGTTCTTC | CASSPGQGNNEQFF
. | TRBJ2-1 | TRBV30 | TRBD2 | TGTGCCTGGATATCGGGGGGGCGCTCCTACAATGAGCAGTTCTTC | CAWISGGRSYNEQFF
. | TRBJ2-1 | TRBV15 | TRBD2 | TGTGCCACCACCCGCGCCGGGACTAGCGGCCTCTCCTACAATGAGCAGTTCTTC | CATTRAGTSGLSYNEQFF
. | TRBJ1-1 | TRBV4-1 | . | TGCGCCAGCAGCCAAGAGGGGGCTGTGGGGGTGAACACTGAAGCTTTCTTT | CASSQEGAVGVNTEAFF
. | TRBJ1-1 | TRBV27 | . | TGTGCCAGCAGTTTAGGGGGAGGAGTTGAAGCTTTCTTT | CASSLGGGVEAFF
. | TRBJ2-1 | TRBV10-1 | TRBD2 | TGCGCCAGCAGTGAGTCGAAAGCGGGAGTTGACAATGAGCAGTTCTTC | CASSESKAGVDNEQFF
once | TRBJ2-3 | TRBV4-1 | TRBD2 | TGCGCCAGCAGCCAAGATAAAGCGGGGGGGAGCACAGATACGCAGTATTTT | CASSQDKAGGSTDTQYF
. | TRBJ2-3 | TRBV5-4 | . | TGTGCCAGCAGCCCCACTACTCGGGAGACAGAAAGCACAGATACGCAGTATTTT | CASSPTTRETESTDTQYF
. | TRBJ2-2 | TRBV19 | . | TGTGCCAGTAGTATACCCAGGGCAGTGGGGGCGGGGGAGCTGTTTTTT | CASSIPRAVGAGELFF
. | TRBJ2-3 | TRBV7-9 | . | TGTGCCAGCAGCGCCTATGAGGCAGATACGCAGTATTTT | CASSAYEADTQYF
. | TRBJ1-1 | TRBV5-1 | . | TGCGCCAGCAGCTTCGGGGTCGGGACTGAAGCTTTCTTT | CASSFGVGTEAFF
. | TRBJ2-7 | TRBV10-3 | . | TGTGCCATCAGCGATCTGGATCTAGGATTTGCCTACGAGCAGTACTTC | CAISDLDLGFAYEQYF
. | TRBJ2-1 | TRBV29-1 | TRBD2 | TGCAGCGTTCTAAGACTAGCCGGCAATGAGCAGTTCTTC | CSVLRLAGNEQFF
. | TRBJ1-1 | TRBV6-6 | TRBD1 | TGTGCCAGCAGTTACGGACAGGGGGGCACTGAAGCTTTCTTT | CASSYGQGGTEAFF
. | TRBJ2-2 | TRBV10-3 | TRBD1 | TGTGCCATCAGTGCCCAGGGGGACGCCGGGGAGCTGTTTTTT | CAISAQGDAGELFF
. | TRBJ2-1 | TRBV11-2 | TRBD1 | TGTGCCAGCAGCTTATATCGCCTGGGGACAGGCCTCTACAATGAGCAGTTCTTC | CASSLYRLGTGLYNEQFF
. | TRBJ2-1 | TRBV6-5 | . | TGTGCCAGCAGTATAGCGGCTAGCTCCTACAATGAGCAGTTCTTC | CASSIAASSYNEQFF
. | TRBJ2-3 | TRBV6-4 | . | TGTGCCAGCAGTGAACGCGACACAGATACGCAGTATTTT | CASSERDTDTQYF
. | TRBJ1-6 | TRBV7-2 | . | TGTGCCAGCAGCTTAGATCGGCATTGGGACTCCAATAATTCACCCCTCCACTTT | CASSLDRHWDSNNSPLHF
. | TRBJ1-1 | TRBV5-8 | . | TGTGCCAGCAGCTTGGTCCAGGTAACCGCTGAAGCTTTCTTT | CASSLVQVTAEAFF
. | TRBJ1-1 | TRBV6-1 | . | TGTGCCAGCAGTGAGAATGTGGGGGCGCGTAGAGCTTTCTTT | CASSENVGARRAFF
. | TRBJ2-3 | TRBV4-2 | . | TGTGCCAGCAGCCTGGTAGGCACAGATACGCAGTATTTT | CASSLVGTDTQYF
. | TRBJ2-3 | TRBV5-1 | . | TGCGCCAGCAGCTTGGGGGGGCCCTTTGACACAGATACGCAGTATTTT | CASSLGGPFDTDTQYF
. | TRBJ2-1 | TRBV6-5 | TRBD1 | TGTGCCAGCAGTTATGTGACAGGGAATGAGCAGTTCTTC | CASSYVTGNEQFF
. | TRBJ2-7 | TRBV2 | TRBD1 | TGTGCCAGCAGTCCGGGACAGGGATCCTACGAGCAGTACTTC | CASSPGQGSYEQYF
. | TRBJ1-5 | TRBV28 | . | TGTGCCAGCAGTTTATATACGGGAAAGGGCAATCAGCCCCAGCATTTT | CASSLYTGKGNQPQHF
. | TRBJ2-1 | TRBV5-1 | . | TGCGCCAGCAGCGCCACTAGCCCGGCGTACAATGAGCAGTTCTTC | CASSATSPAYNEQFF
once | TRBJ1-1 | TRBV19 | TRBD1 | TGTGCCAGTAGCCCCGGGACAGGCCTTGAAGCTTTCTTT | CASSPGTGLEAFF
once | TRBJ2-2 | TRBV10-3 | TRBD1 | TGTGCCATCAGTCACCGACCGGGACAGGGTAGCGGGGAGCTGTTTTTT | CAISHRPGQGSGELFF
. | TRBJ2-1 | TRBV11-3 | TRBD2 | TGTGCCAGCAGCCCCGGAGGAGCGGGGGTATACAATGAGCAGTTCTTC | CASSPGGAGVYNEQFF
once | TRBJ1-1 | TRBV6-1 | . | TGTGCCAGCAGTGTACAGGGATCTGAAGCTTTCTTT | CASSVQGSEAFF
. | TRBJ2-7 | TRBV6-1 | TRBD2 | TGTGCCAGCAGTGAAGGATGGCGGGAGTACGAGCAGTACTTC | CASSEGWREYEQYF
once | TRBJ2-2 | TRBV5-1 | . | TGCGCCAGCAGACTATCACTAGGGACCGGGGAGCTGTTTTTT | CASRLSLGTGELFF
once | TRBJ2-7 | TRBV7-7 | TRBD2 | TGTGCCAGCAGCCTATATCCTAGCGGGGGAGGACCACGGGGCGAGCAGTACTTC | CASSLYPSGGGPRGEQYF
. | TRBJ2-5 | TRBV19 | . | TGTGCCAGTAGTATCGGAGGGGATTGGAGGGAGACCCAGTACTTC | CASSIGGDWRETQYF
. | TRBJ1-2 | TRBV6-5 | TRBD1 | TGTGCCAGTGGGCGGGACAGGGAAAGCTATGGCTACACCTTC | CASGRDRESYGYTF
. | TRBJ2-5 | TRBV2 | TRBD2 | TGTGCCAGCAGTGAATTTGCGTCTAGCGGGGAAGAGACCCAGTACTTC | CASSEFASSGEETQYF
. | TRBJ2-5 | TRBV7-3 | . | TGTGCCAGCAGCGCGGACGGGGGTTGGGAGACCCAGTACTTC | CASSADGGWETQYF
. | TRBJ1-3 | TRBV14 | . | TGTGCCAGCAGCCAACGGACGGGGGGGAGCGGAAACACCATATATTTT | CASSQRTGGSGNTIYF
. | TRBJ2-7 | TRBV6-1 | TRBD1 | TGTGCCAGCAGTGAAAAGGGACAGGGGGCTTCCGAGCAGTACTTC | CASSEKGQGASEQYF
. | TRBJ2-7 | TRBV25-1 | TRBD2 | TGTGCCAGCAGTGAATCCCCGGGACTAGCGGGAGACGAGCAGTACTTC | CASSESPGLAGDEQYF
. | TRBJ1-3 | TRBV2 | . | TGTGCCAGCAGTAGTTTAGCGACCTACTCTGGAAACACCATATATTTT | CASSSLATYSGNTIYF
. | TRBJ1-1 | TRBV6-4 | . | TGTGCCAGCAGAATCGGACAGAACACTGAAGCTTTCTTT | CASRIGQNTEAFF
. | TRBJ2-7 | TRBV5-5 | TRBD1 | TGTGCCAGCAGCTTGGAGACAGGGACACTCGAGCAGTACTTC | CASSLETGTLEQYF
few | TRBJ1-1 | TRBV29-1 | TRBD1 | TGCAGCGGACAGGGGCACATGAACACTGAAGCTTTCTTT | CSGQGHMNTEAFF
. | TRBJ2-1 | TRBV5-5 | TRBD2 | TGTGCCAGCAGCTCGGTATCGGGACTACGTCGGGGTGAGCAGTTCTTC | CASSSVSGLRRGEQFF
. | TRBJ2-3 | TRBV15 | . | TGTGCCACCAGTTTGGTAGCGTCTAGCACAGATACGCAGTATTTT | CATSLVASSTDTQYF
. | TRBJ1-1 | TRBV18 | . | TGTGCCACCTTACCTCCCTCTCGACAGGCGAGGAACACTGAAGCTTTCTTT | CATLPPSRQARNTEAFF
. | TRBJ1-2 | TRBV28 | . | TGTGCCAGCAGTGTCACGGCGGTGTCGTTGGAGGATGGCTACACCTTC | CASSVTAVSLEDGYTF
. | TRBJ2-7 | TRBV29-1 | TRBD2 | TGCAGCGTTGAGGGAGGGGCTTACGAGCAGTACTTC | CSVEGGAYEQYF
. | TRBJ1-1 | TRBV6-5 | . | TGTGCCAGCAGGAACCCAGGGGTAGGGGCTTTCTTT | CASRNPGVGAFF